The entry that follows covers one T cell receptor beta chain sequence. Its antigen remains unknown. The V and J ends lost 5 bases and 11 bases, in that order; junction bases with no gene match: 8. CDR3 length: 11 residues. Germline CDR1 is SQVTM and CDR2 is ANQGSEA. The data were obtained in a study of T-cell reconstitution after alpha-beta-depleted transplantation in children. Study results and limitations: Roughly two months post-transplant, alpha-beta T cells reportedly originated from several hundred graft clones that had expanded. Among T cells one year after transplant, newly produced cells accounted for most counts and diversity. Diversity of TCRbeta at day 60 was high in some patients, arising from surviving recipient T cells and thymic progenitors.

Unique molecular identifiers were used in preparing the TCRbeta library. MiXCR, applied by TCRdb to the PCR reads, yields one record per CDR3 protein. The table has 85,000 to 120,000 distinct CDR3 sequences, about 8% seen once. V is TRBV29-1 and J is TRBJ1-1; the match to TRBD1 covers 7 bases. Sequencing was performed on PBMCs, taken before TCRalphabeta/CD19-depleted stem cell transplant. This TCR came from a boy under 10 years old with acute lymphoblastic leukemia, due to receive a stem cell transplant. The chain's CDR3 is CSVRRQGRAFF. The DNA of the CDR3 is TGCAGCGTTCGTAGACAGGGTCGGGCTTTCTTT.